The sequence of this T cell receptor (beta chain) was determined in a study of blood T cell repertoires in COVID-19. Study as a whole: The cDNA or gDNA used as material had been derived from T cells, B-cell-depleted T cells, or PBMCs.

This CDR3 has 15 residues. CDR1 and CDR2 from the germline V gene are SGHVS and FQNEAQ. The V and J ends lost 6 bases and 5 bases, in that order; junction bases with no gene match: 12. Methods used by the authors: Amplified reference gene primers provided the basis for estimating nucleated cell counts. This table comes from immunoSEQ multiplex PCR, and its TCRdb copy is limited to in-frame clones, with some not included. V and J calls and clone size are as listed in that table; D and trimming were resolved from the DNA. The sample contains 95,000 to 100,000 clones, around 74% of which appear only once.

Input material: peripheral blood. The chain couples TRBV7-8 to TRBJ2-5; 7 bases align to TRBD2. The receptor comes from a woman aged 80 or over with active or convalescent COVID-19. The CDR3 reads CASSPSLGRRETQYF. The DNA for the CDR3 is TGTGCCAGCAGTCCCTCCCTCGGGAGGAGGGAGACCCAGTACTTC.